A selection of T cell receptor beta chains follows, all from one sample in a study of CD8 T cells in Susac syndrome. TCRdb called the immunoSEQ multiplex PCR reads again in MiXCR, with one record for every CDR3 protein. Found here are some 52,000 distinct CDR3 sequences, 93% of them singletons; the top ten hold roughly 0.5%. Sequenced input: CD8+ T cells from PBMCs. The receptors derive from a human donor with multiple sclerosis. Each CDR3 is given with its conserved first and last residue. D genes are given only for firm matches.

>-|TRBJ1-1|TRBV7-2
TGTGCCAGCAGTACGACCGGATGGGCCACTGAAGCTTTCTTT
CASSTTGWATEAFF
>TRBD2|TRBJ2-5|TRBV6-5
TGTGCCAGCAGTTACTCTGAGCGGGGGGATGAGACCCAGTACTTC
CASSYSERGDETQYF
>-|TRBJ2-3|TRBV5-1
TGCGCCAGCAGCTTCGTCGGCTTCTTGGTTCCAGATACGCAGTATTTT
CASSFVGFLVPDTQYF
>-|TRBJ2-7|TRBV19
TGTGCCAGTAGTCAGTCGATCTACGAGCAGTACTTC
CASSQSIYEQYF
>-|TRBJ1-3|TRBV5-1
TGCGCCAGCAGCATGGACACCTTTGGAAACACCATATATTTT
CASSMDTFGNTIYF
>-|TRBJ2-6|TRBV7-3
TGTGCCAGCAGCTTAAGTGGGACCTCTGGGGCCAACGTCCTGACTTTC
CASSLSGTSGANVLTF
>-|TRBJ2-3|TRBV7-9
TGTGCCAGCAGCCCAGGGACGGAGGGACCCAGCACAGATACGCAGTATTTT
CASSPGTEGPSTDTQYF
>-|TRBJ2-1|TRBV10-3
TGTGCCATCAGTGAATCGAACAATGAGCAGTTCTTC
CAISESNNEQFF
>-|TRBJ1-6|TRBV27
TGTGCCAGCAGTTCGTTTGAGGGGTCGAAGGATTCACCCCTCCACTTT
CASSSFEGSKDSPLHF
>-|TRBJ1-6|TRBV6-5
TGTGCCAGCAGTTACTCGACCGGTTCACCCCTCCACTTT
CASSYSTGSPLHF
>-|TRBJ2-7|TRBV2
TGTGCCAGCAGCCGGGCAGCCGAGCAGTACTTC
CASSRAAEQYF